This entry lists 5 T cell receptor beta chains sequenced from one sample in a study of T cell responses to AZD1222 COVID-19 vaccine. Method: immunoSEQ multiplex PCR; TCRdb's copy keeps in-frame clones and lacks some. Of about 110,000 clones in the sample, 70% to 90% are singletons; the top ten hold roughly 15%. Sequenced here: peripheral blood, sampled 28 days after the second AZD1222 dose. The receptors here all came from an adult who received the AZD1222 COVID-19 vaccine.

The chain joins TRBV27 to TRBJ2-1; 11 bases fit TRBD2. In germline, CDR1 is MNHEY, CDR2 SMNVEV (reference sequence). The CDR3 spans 15 residues. Losses at the gene ends were 4 bases for V and 3 bases for J; bases not matched to a gene: 2. The CDR3: CASSSGTSGYNEQFF. The CDR3 region has the DNA TGTGCCAGCAGTTCCGGGACTAGCGGCTACAATGAGCAGTTCTTC.

In the case of this clone: The junction departs from the called germline gene at one end, perhaps through a read error. The chain uses TRBV6-5 and TRBJ1-2; D unclear. From germline, CDR1 is MNHEY and CDR2 SVGAGI. The CDR3 loop spans 11 amino acids. The CDR3 region is CASSDSYGYTF. The DNA for the CDR3 is TGTGCCAGCAGTGACTCCTATGGCTACACCTTC.

The V gene is TRBV5-1, the J gene TRBJ1-2; D is possibly TRBD1 (6 bases). CDR3 length: 19 residues. Trimming removed 0 bases from V and 3 bases from J, with 24 bases in between. Germline V gene lookup returns CDR1 SGHRS and CDR2 YFSETQ. Here the CDR3 DNA reads TGCGCCAGCAGCTTGGCCCCGGGGGCGCAAGCCTCTTTTGACTATGGCTACACCTTC. This codes for CASSLAPGAQASFDYGYTF.

The chain has TRBV7-9 and TRBJ1-4, with 8 bases identical to TRBD1. The junction had 9 bases not matched to a gene; V was cut back by 5 bases and J by 1 base. The CDR3 runs to 17 residues. Germline V gene sequence: CDR1 SEHNR, CDR2 FQNEAQ (reference sequence). The CDR3, as DNA: TGTGCCAGCAGCGTCTCAGGACAGGGAAGAACTAATGAAAAACTGTTTTTT. Protein: CASSVSGQGRTNEKLFF.

The chain carries TRBV5-1 and TRBJ1-4; TRBD1 is a possible D gene (5 bases). The CDR3 has 14 amino acids. Looked up from germline, CDR1 is SGHRS and CDR2 is YFSETQ. Trimming took off 2 bases at V and 7 bases at J, with 12 bases between the two ends. The CDR3 protein is CASSFSGTAEKLFF. As DNA, the CDR3 is TGCGCCAGCAGCTTTTCCGGGACGGCTGAAAAACTGTTTTTT.